These 27 T cell receptor beta chains came from one sample sequenced in a study of T cells after posttransplantation cyclophosphamide (dated by TCRdb to 2016 to 2017). The library was obtained by the immunoSEQ multiplex PCR assay. TCRdb limited this immuneACCESS table to in-frame rearrangements with V and J called. A share of clones is missing; checked studies link under half to unresolved V genes, and the rest is unexplained. This sample holds approximately 30,000 clones; under 95% were observed only once. The top ten constitute roughly 0.26% of the sample. Naive T cells were defined as viable CD3+CD4+ or CD3+CD8+ cells that were CCR7+CD45RA+CD45RO-CD95-CD27+CD28+. The sequencing input was naive CD4+ T cells sorted from PBMCs. The receptors derive from an older woman in good health, CMV-negative, and a related stem cell transplant donor.

J is TRBJ2-5 and V is TRBV9, with 15 positions matching TRBD2. Germline trimming cut 3 bases from V and 2 bases from J; bases unmatched to any gene: 5. This CDR3 is 17 amino acids long. CDR1 and CDR2 (germline): SGDLS, YYNGEE. For the CDR3, the DNA is TGTGCCAGCAGCGCCGGGACTAGCGGGGGGACGCAAGAGACCCAGTACTTC. This encodes CASSAGTSGGTQETQYF. Based on the CDR3 plus reference TRBV9 and TRBJ2-5, the full variable domain is DSGVTQTPKHLITATGQRVTLRCSPRSGDLSVYWYQQSLDQGLQFLIQYYNGEERAKGNILERFSAQQFPDLHSELNLSSLELGDSALYFCASSAGTSGGTQETQYFGPGTRLLVL.

The gene calls are TRBV5-1 and TRBJ2-1, with D possibly TRBD1 on 5 matching bases. The CDR3 has 13 residues. The germline V gene encodes CDR1 SGHRS and CDR2 YFSETQ. V was trimmed by 2 bases and J by 4 bases, leaving 7 bases between them. The chain's CDR3 is CASSFTGYNEQFF. The CDR3 DNA reads as TGCGCCAGCAGCTTTACAGGTTACAATGAGCAGTTCTTC.

CDR3 sequence reads: CASSLNRGDIQYF. In DNA form, the CDR3 reads TGTGCCAGCAGTTTGAACAGGGGGGACATTCAGTACTTC. The chain links TRBV6-6 to TRBJ2-4; TRBD1 agrees at 8 bases. This CDR3 has 13 residues. Germline V gene data show CDR1 as MNHNY and CDR2 as SVGAGI (reference sequence). V was clipped by 4 bases and J by 8 bases; unmatched bases: 4.

The chain has TRBV5-1 and TRBJ2-7, with D perhaps matching TRBD2 (7 bases). Germline-derived CDR1 and CDR2 are SGHRS and YFSETQ. The CDR3 extends over 15 amino acids. V lost 3 bases, J lost 6 bases, and 19 bases lay in between. CDR3 nucleotides: TGCGCCAGCAGCTCGAACCTTGGGGGGGCAGGCGAGCAGTACTTC. Its translation: CASSSNLGGAGEQYF.

J is TRBJ1-1 and V is TRBV7-3, with no clear D. Germline loops: CDR1 SGHTA, CDR2 FQGTGA. This CDR3 comprises 13 residues. The V and J ends lost 2 bases and 3 bases respectively, with 7 bases between them. The CDR3 loop reads CASSLQRHTEAFF. The CDR3 DNA sequence: TGTGCCAGCAGCTTACAGCGTCACACTGAAGCTTTCTTT.

The rearrangement links TRBV15 to TRBJ2-3; D not resolved. This CDR3 contains 16 residues. Germline CDR1 and CDR2: LNHNV and YYDKDF (reference sequence). Trimming left V 0 bases short and J 0 bases short, with 10 bases between. The CDR3 region is CATSRDGTVSTDTQYF. DNA of the CDR3: TGTGCCACCAGCAGAGATGGTACGGTTAGCACAGATACGCAGTATTTT.

This chain links TRBV11-3 with TRBJ2-2; maybe TRBD2 (5 bases). Germline CDR1 reads SGHNT; CDR2 reads YENEEA. The CDR3 is 12 residues long. V was shortened by 5 bases and J by 4 bases, with 5 bases between the two germline ends. CDR3 sequence reads: CASSRGTGELFF. CDR3 nucleotide sequence: TGTGCCAGCAGCCGGGGCACCGGGGAGCTGTTTTTT.

The chain couples TRBV6-5 to TRBJ2-7, with D possibly TRBD2 on 5 matching bases. The V end was cut by 7 bases, the J end by 9 bases, with 19 bases between. Per the germline V gene, CDR1 is MNHEY and CDR2 is SVGAGI. CDR3 length equals 13 residues. The CDR3 DNA follows: TGTGCCAGCATGCACAGAAATAGGCGGGTGCAGTACTTC. It yields the protein CASMHRNRRVQYF.

The chain uses TRBV7-9 and TRBJ2-1; maybe TRBD1 (7 bases). V dropped 1 base and J dropped 6 bases, with 16 bases sitting between them. CDR1 and CDR2 from the germline V gene are SEHNR and FQNEAQ (reference sequence). This CDR3 has 16 residues. The CDR3 spells CASSLEGGGAINEQFF. The DNA for the CDR3 is TGTGCCAGCAGCTTAGAAGGAGGGGGCGCAATCAATGAGCAGTTCTTC.

The V and J genes are TRBV5-1 and TRBJ2-1, with TRBD1 matching 12 bases. The CDR3 loop spans 15 amino acids. J lost 8 bases, V lost 1 base, and 4 bases had no gene match. Germline assignment: CDR1 SGHRS and CDR2 YFSETQ. DNA for the CDR3: TGCGCCAGCAGCTTGCCCGGGACAGGGGGCGATGAGCAGTTCTTC. Encoded protein: CASSLPGTGGDEQFF. The full variable domain, completed using reference TRBV5-1 and TRBJ2-1, is KAGVTQTPRYLIKTRGQQVTLSCSPISGHRSVSWYQQTPGQGLQFLFEYFSETQRNKGNFPGRFSGRQFSNSRSEMNVSTLELGDSALYLCASSLPGTGGDEQFFGPGTRLTVL.

This chain joins TRBV25-1 and TRBJ1-6; D gene uncertain. The CDR3 consists of 14 residues. Trimming shortened V by 5 bases and J by 0 bases, and 5 bases separated the two germline ends. CDR1 MGHDK and CDR2 SYGVNS come from the germline V gene. The CDR3 here is CASSSSSYNSPLHF. CDR3 DNA sequence: TGTGCCAGCAGTTCTAGCTCCTATAATTCACCCCTCCACTTT.

The chain recombines TRBV12-5 with TRBJ1-1; 7 positions agree with TRBD1. With V trimmed by 4 bases and J by 5 bases, 1 base remained unmatched. The CDR3 is 12 amino acids. Looked up from germline, CDR1 is LGHNT and CDR2 is FRNRAP. The CDR3 DNA follows: TGTGCTAGTGGTTCACAGGGGACTGAAGCTTTCTTT. Translating gives CASGSQGTEAFF.

This clone was detected a few times. This chain joins TRBV28 and TRBJ1-4; D not certain. V was clipped by 4 bases and J by 6 bases, with 15 bases between them. CDR3 length: 15 amino acids. Per germline, CDR1 MDHEN and CDR2 SYDVKM. The DNA of the CDR3 is TGTGCCAGCAGTTCTCCGGGAACCGACGATGAAAAACTGTTTTTT. Translating it yields CASSSPGTDDEKLFF.

The rearrangement uses TRBV5-1 and TRBJ2-4; tentatively, D is TRBD2 (6 bases). The germline V and J ends were trimmed by 1 base and 0 bases, with 11 bases remaining between them. This CDR3 comprises 16 residues. Germline lookup yields CDR1 SGHRS and CDR2 YFSETQ. CDR3 protein: CASSLNPGLAKNIQYF. The CDR3, as DNA: TGCGCCAGCAGCTTGAATCCGGGACTAGCCAAAAACATTCAGTACTTC.

The chain joins TRBV6-8 to TRBJ1-5; D call uncertain. CDR3 length equals 16 residues. Trimming left V 0 bases short and J 2 bases short, with 11 bases between. Germline-derived CDR1 and CDR2 are MNHGY and SAAAGT. The CDR3 region is CASSYSPGSGNQPQHF. DNA for the CDR3: TGTGCCAGCAGTTACTCGCCCGGGTCCGGCAATCAGCCCCAGCATTTT.

The chain joins TRBV6-5 to TRBJ2-7; 7 bases line up with TRBD1. In germline, CDR1 is MNHEY, CDR2 SVGAGI. V dropped 6 bases and J dropped 4; count of bases not matched to a gene: 9. The CDR3 has 14 residues. The CDR3 loop reads CASRPRDRGYEQYF. The DNA of the CDR3 is TGTGCCAGCAGGCCTCGGGACAGAGGTTACGAGCAGTACTTC.

V and J are TRBV7-9 and TRBJ2-3; unclear D gene. CDR1 SEHNR and CDR2 FQNEAQ come from the germline V gene (reference sequence). Trimming left V 5 bases short and J 7 bases short, with 10 bases between. The length of the CDR3 is 12 residues. CDR3 protein: CASSPSENTQYF. In nucleotides, the CDR3 is TGTGCCAGCAGCCCCAGCGAGAATACGCAGTATTTT.

The J gene is TRBJ1-1, the V gene TRBV6-6, with TRBD1 matching 7 bases. This CDR3 comprises 15 residues. CDR1 and CDR2 (germline): MNHNY, SVGAGI (reference sequence). Trimming at V came to 4 bases and at J to 7 bases, leaving 12 bases not matched to a gene. CDR3 residues: CASSSRTGERGEAFF. The CDR3 DNA reads TGTGCCAGCAGTTCCAGGACAGGCGAAAGAGGTGAAGCTTTCTTT.

This rearrangement joins TRBV15 to TRBJ2-7; TRBD2 matches at 10 bases. The CDR3 covers 15 residues. Per the germline V gene, CDR1 is LNHNV and CDR2 is YYDKDF (reference sequence). V shed 3 bases and J 2 bases; nucleotides not matched to a gene: 4. The CDR3 sequence is CATSSAGTSAYEQYF. The CDR3 DNA is TGTGCCACCAGCAGCGCCGGGACTAGCGCCTACGAGCAGTACTTC.

The chain has TRBV6-1 and TRBJ2-2; a weak D match, TRBD2 (5 bases). Germline loops: CDR1 MNHNS, CDR2 SASEGT. Between the trimmed V and J ends, which lost 6 bases and 1 base, there was a span of 9 bases. The CDR3 is made up of 14 amino acids. CDR3 region: CASSLGRNTGELFF. The CDR3 nucleotides read TGTGCCAGCAGCTTGGGGAGGAACACCGGGGAGCTGTTTTTT.

This clone was observed a handful of times. The chain is built from TRBV28 and TRBJ1-4; D might be TRBD1 (6 bases). Germline V gene sequence: CDR1 MDHEN, CDR2 SYDVKM. The CDR3 consists of 14 residues. V was cut by 5 bases and J by 5 bases, with 12 bases left in between. The DNA of the CDR3 is TGTGCCAGCAGTGCCCGTGGGGGCAATGAAAAACTGTTTTTT. Encoded protein: CASSARGGNEKLFF.

The rearrangement joins TRBV7-2 to TRBJ1-6; D gene ambiguous. This CDR3 has 12 residues. V shed 3 bases and J shed 7 bases, with 4 bases lying between them. The germline gives CDR1 SGHTA, CDR2 FQGNSA. The CDR3 sequence is CASSLANSPLHF. The CDR3 region has the DNA TGTGCCAGCAGCTTGGCAAATTCACCCCTCCACTTT.

The chain couples TRBV9 to TRBJ2-5, with unresolved D. The DNA matches TRBJ2-7 better at its end, which makes the J call doubtful. The CDR3 sequence is 14 residues long. Germline loops: CDR1 SGDLS, CDR2 YYNGEE. The CDR3 region is CASSATGQHYEQYF. CDR3 sequence (DNA): TGTGCCAGCAGCGCGACGGGTCAACACTACGAGCAGTACTTC.

This clone was picked up one time. The chain joins TRBV28 to TRBJ1-2, with a weak D call TRBD1 (6 bases). Germline CDR1 and CDR2: MDHEN and SYDVKM. V shed 4 bases and J shed 6 bases, with 27 bases lying between them. This CDR3 is 18 amino acids long. CDR3 DNA sequence: TGTGCCAGCAGTTCAATAAGCACAGGGACCTTGTTTGGGGATGGCTACACCTTC. Protein product: CASSSISTGTLFGDGYTF.

This clone appeared a single time. The J gene is TRBJ2-5, the V gene TRBV6-1; 10 nucleotides line up with TRBD1. The J call may be in error: the DNA end matches TRBJ2-7 better. The CDR3 runs 18 residues. The germline gives CDR1 MNHNS, CDR2 SASEGT. CDR3 amino acids: CASSEAIFRTGGNYEQYF. CDR3 bases: TGTGCCAGCAGTGAGGCTATATTCAGGACAGGGGGAAACTACGAGCAGTACTTC.

This clone was seen once. The J gene is TRBJ2-5, the V gene TRBV5-1, with 12 positions matching TRBD2. The CDR3 is made up of 17 amino acids. The germline V gene has CDR1 SGHRS and CDR2 YFSETQ. Trimming cost V 0 bases and J 4 bases; bases outside gene matches: 7. The CDR3 region is CASSLEASGGASETQYF. CDR3 DNA sequence: TGCGCCAGCAGCTTGGAGGCTAGCGGGGGGGCCTCAGAGACCCAGTACTTC.

The gene calls are TRBV30 and TRBJ1-5; D remains unclear. V gave up 0 bases and J gave up 5 bases, with 8 bases separating them. The length of the CDR3 is 13 residues. In germline, CDR1 is GTSNPN, CDR2 SVGIG (reference sequence). CDR3 DNA: TGTGCCTGGAGTGTACCGGGGTATCAGCCCCAGCATTTT. The encoded protein is CAWSVPGYQPQHF.